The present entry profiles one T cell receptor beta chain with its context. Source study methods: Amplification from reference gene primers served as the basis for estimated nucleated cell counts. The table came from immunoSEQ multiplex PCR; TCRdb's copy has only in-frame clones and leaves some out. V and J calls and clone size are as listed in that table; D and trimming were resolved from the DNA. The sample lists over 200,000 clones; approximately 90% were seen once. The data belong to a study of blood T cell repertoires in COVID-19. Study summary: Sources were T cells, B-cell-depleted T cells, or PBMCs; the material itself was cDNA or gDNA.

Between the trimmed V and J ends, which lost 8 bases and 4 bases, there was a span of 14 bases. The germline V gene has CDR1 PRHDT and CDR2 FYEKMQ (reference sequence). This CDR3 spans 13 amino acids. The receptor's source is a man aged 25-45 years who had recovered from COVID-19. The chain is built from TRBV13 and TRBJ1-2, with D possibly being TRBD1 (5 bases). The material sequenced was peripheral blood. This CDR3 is CASLPPTGYGYTF. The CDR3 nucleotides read TGTGCCAGCCTCCCACCAACAGGCTATGGCTACACCTTC.